This T cell receptor beta chain was observed in a study of blood T cell repertoires in COVID-19. Per the germline V gene, CDR1 is LNHDA and CDR2 is SQIVND (reference sequence). Trimming removed 6 bases from V and 4 bases from J; junction bases left unmatched: 3. CDR3 length: 13 amino acids. Clones were sequenced by immunoSEQ multiplex PCR, and TCRdb holds only the in-frame ones, with some missing. The sample has 350,000 or so clones, 85% to 90% seen once; the top ten hold 1%. The sample taken for sequencing was PBMCs or T cells enriched from blood (not recorded which). This rearrangement joins TRBV19 to TRBJ2-3; 8 bases map to TRBD2. The sequence derives from a woman in her 30s who had been exposed to COVID-19. DNA of the CDR3: TGTGCCAGTAGGGGACTAGTGGCAGATACGCAGTATTTT. Translation: CASRGLVADTQYF.